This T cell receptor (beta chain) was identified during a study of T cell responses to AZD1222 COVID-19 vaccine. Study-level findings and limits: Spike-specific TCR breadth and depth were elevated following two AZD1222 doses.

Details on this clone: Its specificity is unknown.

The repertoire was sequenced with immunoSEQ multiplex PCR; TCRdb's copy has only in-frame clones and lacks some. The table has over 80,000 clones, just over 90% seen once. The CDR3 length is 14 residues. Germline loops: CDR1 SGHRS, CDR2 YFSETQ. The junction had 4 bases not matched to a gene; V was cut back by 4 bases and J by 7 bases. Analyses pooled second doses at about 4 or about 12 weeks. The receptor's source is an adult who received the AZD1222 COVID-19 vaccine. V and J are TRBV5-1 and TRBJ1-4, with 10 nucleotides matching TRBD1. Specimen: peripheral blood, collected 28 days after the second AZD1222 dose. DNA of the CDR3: TGCGCCAGCAGCCATGACAGGGGGCGTGAAAAACTGTTTTTT. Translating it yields CASSHDRGREKLFF.